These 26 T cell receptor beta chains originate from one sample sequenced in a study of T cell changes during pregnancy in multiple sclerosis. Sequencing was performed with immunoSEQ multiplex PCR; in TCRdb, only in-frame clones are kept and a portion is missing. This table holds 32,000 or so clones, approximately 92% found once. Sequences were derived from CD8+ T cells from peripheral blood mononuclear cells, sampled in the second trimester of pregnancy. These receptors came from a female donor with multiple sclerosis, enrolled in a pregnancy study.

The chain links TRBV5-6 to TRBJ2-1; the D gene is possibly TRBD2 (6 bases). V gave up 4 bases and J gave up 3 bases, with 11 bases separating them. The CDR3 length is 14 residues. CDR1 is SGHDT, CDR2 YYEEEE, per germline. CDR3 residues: CASSPGLHYNEQFF. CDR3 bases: TGTGCCAGCAGCCCGGGACTGCACTACAATGAGCAGTTCTTC.

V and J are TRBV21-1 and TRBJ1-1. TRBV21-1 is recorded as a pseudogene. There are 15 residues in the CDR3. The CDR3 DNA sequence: TGTGCCAGCAGCTCACCGGGAGGACGGGAAGGGTACGCTTTCTTT. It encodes CASSSPGGREGYAFF.

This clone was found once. CDR3 residues: CASSFRGGVSQPQHF. The CDR3 nucleotides are TGTGCCAGCAGTTTCAGAGGGGGAGTCAGTCAGCCCCAGCATTTT. The chain couples TRBV28 to TRBJ1-5; D might be TRBD1 (6 bases). The ends were cut back, 3 bases at V and 6 bases at J, with 15 bases in the middle. The length of the CDR3 is 15 residues. Germline V gene data show CDR1 as MDHEN and CDR2 as SYDVKM.

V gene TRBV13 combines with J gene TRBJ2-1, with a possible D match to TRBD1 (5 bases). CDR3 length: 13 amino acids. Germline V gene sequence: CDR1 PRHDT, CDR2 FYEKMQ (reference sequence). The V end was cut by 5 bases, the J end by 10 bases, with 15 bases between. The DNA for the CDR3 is TGTGCCAGCAGCCAGACAGCGACGCGGGAGCAGTTCTTC. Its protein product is CASSQTATREQFF.

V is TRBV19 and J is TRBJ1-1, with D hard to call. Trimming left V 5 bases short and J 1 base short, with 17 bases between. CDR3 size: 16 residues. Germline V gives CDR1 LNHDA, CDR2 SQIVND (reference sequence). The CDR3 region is CASSPTSWLRNTEAFF. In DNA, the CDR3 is TGTGCCAGTAGTCCCACCAGTTGGTTAAGGAACACTGAAGCTTTCTTT.

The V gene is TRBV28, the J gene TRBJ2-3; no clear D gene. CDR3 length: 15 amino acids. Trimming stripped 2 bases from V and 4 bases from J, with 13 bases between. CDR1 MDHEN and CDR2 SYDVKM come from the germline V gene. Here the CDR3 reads CASSLNPGLADTQYF. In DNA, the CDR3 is TGTGCCAGCAGTTTAAATCCGGGTCTGGCAGATACGCAGTATTTT.

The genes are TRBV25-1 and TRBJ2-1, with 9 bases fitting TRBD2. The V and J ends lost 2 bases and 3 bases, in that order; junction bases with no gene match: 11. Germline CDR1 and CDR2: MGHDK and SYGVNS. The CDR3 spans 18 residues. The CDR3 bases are TGTGCCAGCAGTGAAGGTAGCGGGGGCCGACTGTTCTACAATGAGCAGTTCTTC. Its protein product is CASSEGSGGRLFYNEQFF.

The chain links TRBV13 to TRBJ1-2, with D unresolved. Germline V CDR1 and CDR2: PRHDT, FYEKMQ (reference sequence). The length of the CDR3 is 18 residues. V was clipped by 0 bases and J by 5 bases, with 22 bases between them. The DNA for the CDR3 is TGTGCCAGCAGCTTAGGCCGTAATTATTTGGTGGCGGAGTATGGCTACACCTTC. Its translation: CASSLGRNYLVAEYGYTF.

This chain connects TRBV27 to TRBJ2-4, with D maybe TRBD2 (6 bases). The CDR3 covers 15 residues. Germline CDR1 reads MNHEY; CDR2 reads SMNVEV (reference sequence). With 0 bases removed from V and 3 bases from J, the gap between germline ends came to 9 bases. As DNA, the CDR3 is TGTGCCAGCAGTTTATCGCGGAGGGGCAAAAACATTCAGTACTTC. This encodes CASSLSRRGKNIQYF.

The CDR3 DNA is TGTGCCTGGAGTGTACTAGCGGGGTACCCCATCTACGAGCAGTACTTC. Its translation is CAWSVLAGYPIYEQYF. The chain couples TRBV30 to TRBJ2-7, with TRBD2 matching over 10 bases. This CDR3 comprises 16 residues. Germline-derived CDR1 and CDR2 are GTSNPN and SVGIG (reference sequence). V was pared by 0 bases and J by 3 bases, with 8 bases of the junction left unmatched.

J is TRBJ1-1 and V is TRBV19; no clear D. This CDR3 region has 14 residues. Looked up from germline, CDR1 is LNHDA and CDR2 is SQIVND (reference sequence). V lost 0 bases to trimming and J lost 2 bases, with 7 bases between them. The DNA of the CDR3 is TGTGCCAGTAGTATAGAACACTACAACACTGAAGCTTTCTTT. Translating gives CASSIEHYNTEAFF.

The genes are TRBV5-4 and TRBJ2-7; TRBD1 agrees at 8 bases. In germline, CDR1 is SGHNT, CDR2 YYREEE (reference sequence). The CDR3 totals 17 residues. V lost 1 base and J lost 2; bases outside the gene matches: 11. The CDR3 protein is CASSLFRTGQGAYEQYF. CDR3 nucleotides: TGTGCCAGCAGCTTGTTCAGGACAGGGCAAGGGGCCTACGAGCAGTACTTC.

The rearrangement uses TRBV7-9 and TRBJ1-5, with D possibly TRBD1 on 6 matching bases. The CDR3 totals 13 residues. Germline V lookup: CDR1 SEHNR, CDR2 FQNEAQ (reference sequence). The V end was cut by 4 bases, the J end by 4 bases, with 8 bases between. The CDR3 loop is CASSSQGNQPQHF. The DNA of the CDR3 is TGTGCCAGCAGCTCACAGGGAAATCAGCCCCAGCATTTT.

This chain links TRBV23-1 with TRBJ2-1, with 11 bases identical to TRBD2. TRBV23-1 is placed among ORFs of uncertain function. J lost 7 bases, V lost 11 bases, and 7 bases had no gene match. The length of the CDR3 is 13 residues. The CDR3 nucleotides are TGCGCCGGAACTAGCGGGAGACAGAATGAGCAGTTCTTC. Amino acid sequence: CAGTSGRQNEQFF.

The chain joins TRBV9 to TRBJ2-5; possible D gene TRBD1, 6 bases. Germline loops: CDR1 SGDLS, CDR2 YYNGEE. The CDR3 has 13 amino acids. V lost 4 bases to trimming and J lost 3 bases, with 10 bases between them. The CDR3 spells CASSPTGKETQYF. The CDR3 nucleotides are TGTGCCAGCAGCCCGACAGGAAAAGAGACCCAGTACTTC.

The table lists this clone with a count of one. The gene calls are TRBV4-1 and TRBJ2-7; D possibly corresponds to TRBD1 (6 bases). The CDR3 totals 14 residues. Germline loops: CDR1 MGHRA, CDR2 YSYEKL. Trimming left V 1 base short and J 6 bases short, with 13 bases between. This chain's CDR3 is CASSQALRGSEQYF. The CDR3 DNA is TGCGCCAGCAGCCAAGCCCTCAGGGGAAGCGAGCAGTACTTC.

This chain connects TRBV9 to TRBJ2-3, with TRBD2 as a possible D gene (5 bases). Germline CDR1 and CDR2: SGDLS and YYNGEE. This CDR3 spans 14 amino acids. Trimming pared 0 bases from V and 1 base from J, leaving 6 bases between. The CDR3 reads CASSVDGGTDTQYF. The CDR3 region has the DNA TGTGCCAGCAGCGTAGACGGGGGCACAGATACGCAGTATTTT. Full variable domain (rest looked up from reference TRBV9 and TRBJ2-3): DSGVTQTPKHLITATGQRVTLRCSPRSGDLSVYWYQQSLDQGLQFLIQYYNGEERAKGNILERFSAQQFPDLHSELNLSSLELGDSALYFCASSVDGGTDTQYFGPGTRLTVL.

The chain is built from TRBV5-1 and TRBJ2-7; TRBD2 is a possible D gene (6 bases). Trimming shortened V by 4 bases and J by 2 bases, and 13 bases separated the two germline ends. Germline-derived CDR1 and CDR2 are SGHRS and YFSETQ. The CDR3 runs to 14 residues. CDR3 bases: TGCGCCAGCAGCGTTAGCGGCCTGCCCTACGAGCAGTACTTC. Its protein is CASSVSGLPYEQYF. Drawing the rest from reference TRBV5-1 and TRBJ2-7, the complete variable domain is KAGVTQTPRYLIKTRGQQVTLSCSPISGHRSVSWYQQTPGQGLQFLFEYFSETQRNKGNFPGRFSGRQFSNSRSEMNVSTLELGDSALYLCASSVSGLPYEQYFGPGTRLTVT.

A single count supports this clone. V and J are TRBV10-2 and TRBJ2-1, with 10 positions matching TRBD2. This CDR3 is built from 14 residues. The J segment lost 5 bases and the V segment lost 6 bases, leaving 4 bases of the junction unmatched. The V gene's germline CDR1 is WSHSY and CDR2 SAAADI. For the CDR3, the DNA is TGCGCCAGCAGCTGGCTAGCGGGGGACAATGAGCAGTTCTTC. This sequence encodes CASSWLAGDNEQFF.

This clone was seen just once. CDR3 residues: CASSGGGIVGNTIYF. In nucleotides, the CDR3 is TGCGCCAGCAGTGGTGGGGGGATTGTCGGAAACACCATATATTTT. The rearrangement joins TRBV5-1 to TRBJ1-3, with a possible D match to TRBD1 (5 bases). The CDR3 has 15 amino acids. V shed 5 bases and J shed 4 bases, with 16 bases lying between them. Germline CDR1 reads SGHRS; CDR2 reads YFSETQ.

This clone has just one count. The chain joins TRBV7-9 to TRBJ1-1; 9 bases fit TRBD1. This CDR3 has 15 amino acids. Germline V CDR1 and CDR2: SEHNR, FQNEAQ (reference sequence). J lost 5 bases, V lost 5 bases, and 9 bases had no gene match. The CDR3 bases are TGTGCCAGCAGCCCAGTACAGGGGGCAAGTACTGAAGCTTTCTTT. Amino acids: CASSPVQGASTEAFF.

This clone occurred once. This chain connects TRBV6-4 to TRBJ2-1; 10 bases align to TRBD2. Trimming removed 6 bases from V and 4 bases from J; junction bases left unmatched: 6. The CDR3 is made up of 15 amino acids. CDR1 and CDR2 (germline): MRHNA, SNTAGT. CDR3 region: CASSRLAGEYNEQFF. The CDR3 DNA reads TGTGCCAGCAGCAGACTAGCGGGTGAATACAATGAGCAGTTCTTC.

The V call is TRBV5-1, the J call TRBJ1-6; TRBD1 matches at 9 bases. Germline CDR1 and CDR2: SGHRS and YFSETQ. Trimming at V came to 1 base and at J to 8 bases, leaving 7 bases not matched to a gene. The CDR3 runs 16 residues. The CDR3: CASSLKGQGLYSPLHF. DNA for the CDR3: TGCGCCAGCAGCTTGAAAGGACAGGGGCTCTATTCACCCCTCCACTTT.

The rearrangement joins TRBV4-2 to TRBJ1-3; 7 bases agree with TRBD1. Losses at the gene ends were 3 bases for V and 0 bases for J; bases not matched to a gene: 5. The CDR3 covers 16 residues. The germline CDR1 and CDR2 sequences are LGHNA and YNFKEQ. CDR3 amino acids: CASSQGRGASGNTIYF. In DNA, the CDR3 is TGTGCCAGCAGCCAGGGCAGGGGGGCCTCTGGAAACACCATATATTTT.

CDR3 in amino acids: CASSLASTGHPRETQYF. The CDR3 bases are TGTGCCAGCAGCTTAGCGTCGACAGGGCACCCGCGGGAGACCCAGTACTTC. The chain combines TRBV7-8 with TRBJ2-5, with 7 bases lining up with TRBD1. The germline V gene has CDR1 SGHVS and CDR2 FQNEAQ. This CDR3 is built from 17 residues. J gave up 5 bases and V 0 bases, and 12 bases lay outside the gene matches.

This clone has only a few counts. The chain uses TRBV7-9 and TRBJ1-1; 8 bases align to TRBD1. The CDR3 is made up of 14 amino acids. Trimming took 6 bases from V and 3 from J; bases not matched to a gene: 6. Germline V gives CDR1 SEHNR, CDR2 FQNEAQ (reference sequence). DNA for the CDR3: TGTGCCAGCAGACCCCCGACAGGGGACACTGAAGCTTTCTTT. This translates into CASRPPTGDTEAFF.